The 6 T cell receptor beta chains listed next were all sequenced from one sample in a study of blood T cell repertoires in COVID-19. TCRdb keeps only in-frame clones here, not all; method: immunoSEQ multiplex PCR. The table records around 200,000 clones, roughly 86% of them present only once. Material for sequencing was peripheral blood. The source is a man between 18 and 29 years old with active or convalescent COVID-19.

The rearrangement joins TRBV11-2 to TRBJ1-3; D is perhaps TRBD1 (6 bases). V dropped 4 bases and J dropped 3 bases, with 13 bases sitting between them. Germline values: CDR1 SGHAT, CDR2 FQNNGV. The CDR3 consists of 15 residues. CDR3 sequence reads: CASSWDTGFGNTIYF. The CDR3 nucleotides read TGTGCCAGCAGCTGGGACACCGGTTTTGGAAACACCATATATTTT.

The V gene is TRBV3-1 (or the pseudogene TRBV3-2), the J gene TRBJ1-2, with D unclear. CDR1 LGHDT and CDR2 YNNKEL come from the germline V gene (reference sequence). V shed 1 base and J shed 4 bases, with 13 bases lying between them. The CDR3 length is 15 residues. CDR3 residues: CASSQAWPGLYGYTF. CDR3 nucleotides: TGTGCCAGCAGCCAAGCCTGGCCAGGACTCTATGGCTACACCTTC.

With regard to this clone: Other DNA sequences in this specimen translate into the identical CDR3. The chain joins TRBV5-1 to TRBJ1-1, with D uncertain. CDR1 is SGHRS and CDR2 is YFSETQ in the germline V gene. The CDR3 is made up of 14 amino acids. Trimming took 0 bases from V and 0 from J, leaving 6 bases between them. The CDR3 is CASSLDSLNTEAFF. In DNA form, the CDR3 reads TGCGCCAGCAGCTTGGACAGCTTGAACACTGAAGCTTTCTTT.

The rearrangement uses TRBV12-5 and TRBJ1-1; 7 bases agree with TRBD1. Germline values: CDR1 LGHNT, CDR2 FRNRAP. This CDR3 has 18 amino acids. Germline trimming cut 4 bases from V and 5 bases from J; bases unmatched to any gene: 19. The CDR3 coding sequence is TGTGCTAGTGGTTCTACCCCGAAGCCGACAGGGTCGAGTACTGAAGCTTTCTTT. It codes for CASGSTPKPTGSSTEAFF.

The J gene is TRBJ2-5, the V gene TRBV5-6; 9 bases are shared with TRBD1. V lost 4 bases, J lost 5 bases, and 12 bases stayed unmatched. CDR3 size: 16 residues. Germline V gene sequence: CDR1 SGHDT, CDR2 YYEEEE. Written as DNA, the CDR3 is TGTGCCAGCAGCCCGGGACAGGGCAGATTACAGGAGACCCAGTACTTC. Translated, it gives CASSPGQGRLQETQYF.

The CDR3 DNA follows: TGTGCCAGCAGTCTAACGCCCCAACCGACCGGGGAGCAGTTCTTC. Translation gives CASSLTPQPTGEQFF. The chain combines TRBV27 with TRBJ2-1; D not resolved. V gave up 5 bases and J gave up 10 bases, with 21 bases separating them. This CDR3 has 15 residues. Germline values: CDR1 MNHEY, CDR2 SMNVEV (reference sequence).